The source of this TCR beta chain is a study of regulatory T cells in long-lasting Graves disease. The time point: newly diagnosed GD, antithyroid drugs for less than 3 months. Isolated PBMC RNA provided the starting material for the TCR library. CDR1 and CDR2 from the germline V gene are SGHRS and YFSETQ. Trimming took off 1 base at V and 1 base at J, with 20 bases between the two ends. The CDR3 runs to 18 residues. This clonotype was recorded a few times. Relying on iRepertoire HTBI primers and Arm-PCR of CDR3 regions, the team built TCR beta libraries. TCRdb independently ran MiXCR on the multiplex PCR reads; one entry per CDR3 protein. The sample includes fewer than 650,000 distinct CDR3 sequences, about 16% of them seen just once. A further study also used this sample, focusing on T cells in Graves' hyperthyroidism and ophthalmopathy.

The input for sequencing was peripheral blood mononuclear cells (PBMCs), taken at new diagnosis, from a patient treated with antithyroid drugs. The chain uses TRBV5-1 and TRBJ2-5; D possibly corresponds to TRBD2 (7 bases). The source of this sequence is a man younger than 35 with Graves disease. Here the CDR3 DNA reads TGCGCCAGCAGCTTGTCATTCATGGGAGGGGGTCGCCAAGAGACCCAGTACTTC. Protein product: CASSLSFMGGGRQETQYF.